The 8 T cell receptor beta chains given below trace back to one sample, sequenced in a study of T cells in localized non-small cell lung cancer. Assay used: immunoSEQ multiplex PCR; TCRdb lists only in-frame clones, some missing. The data contain nearly 40,000 clones, about 87% of them singletons. This specimen consisted of peripheral blood, obtained before any cancer treatment. The receptors originated from a man aged 18 to 49 with stage I lung adenocarcinoma.

For this clone: Germline and junction disagree at one end, which may indicate a read error. V is TRBV19 and J is TRBJ1-6, with 7 nucleotides matching TRBD1. The CDR3 runs 15 residues. Germline lookup yields CDR1 LNHDA and CDR2 SQIVND (reference sequence). CDR3 amino acids: CASSDRVGDNSPLHF. The CDR3, as DNA: TGTGCCAGTAGTGACAGGGTCGGGGATAACTCACCCCTCCACTTT.

The rearrangement uses TRBV7-7 and TRBJ2-1, with D perhaps matching TRBD1 or TRBD2 (5 bases each). The V gene's germline CDR1 is SSHAT and CDR2 FNYEAQ (reference sequence). Trimming removed 5 bases from V and 10 bases from J, with 15 bases in between. This CDR3 has 13 residues. The CDR3: CASSLGTASEQFF. CDR3 DNA sequence: TGTGCCAGCAGCCTCGGGACGGCCTCGGAGCAGTTCTTC.

This chain joins TRBV15 and TRBJ1-6, with D hard to call. Germline CDR1 reads LNHNV; CDR2 reads YYDKDF (reference sequence). CDR3 length: 13 residues. V lost 0 bases and J 14 bases, leaving 11 bases between the germline ends. CDR3 nucleotide sequence: TGTGCCACCAGCAGAGATAACGTGGCATCCCTCCACTTT. This sequence encodes CATSRDNVASLHF.

This chain joins TRBV6-6 and TRBJ1-3, with D possibly matching TRBD1 (5 bases). The ends were cut back, 5 bases at V and 9 bases at J, with 17 bases in the middle. This CDR3 contains 14 residues. Germline CDR1 is MNHNY and CDR2 is SVGAGI (reference sequence). The CDR3 sequence is CASSADTAGGTIYF. The CDR3 DNA follows: TGTGCCAGCAGTGCGGACACTGCCGGGGGCACCATATATTTT.

V is TRBV21-1 and J is TRBJ1-6; the table assigns TRBD1, which was not confirmed against the DNA. TRBV21-1 is recorded as a pseudogene. CDR3 length equals 16 residues. The CDR3: CASSKGAGFRNSPLHF. CDR3 DNA sequence: TGTGCCAGCAGCAAAGGTGCAGGGTTTAGAAATTCACCCCTCCACTTT.

The chain uses TRBV9 and TRBJ2-3; TRBD2 matches at 13 bases. This CDR3 is built from 16 residues. The germline gives CDR1 SGDLS, CDR2 YYNGEE. J lost 3 bases, V lost 1 base, and 2 bases had no gene match. In DNA, the CDR3 is TGTGCCAGCAGCGTAACTAGCGGGGGGGTGACAGATACGCAGTATTTT. It is translated as CASSVTSGGVTDTQYF. The full variable domain, rest sourced from reference TRBV9 and TRBJ2-3, is DSGVTQTPKHLITATGQRVTLRCSPRSGDLSVYWYQQSLDQGLQFLIQYYNGEERAKGNILERFSAQQFPDLHSELNLSSLELGDSALYFCASSVTSGGVTDTQYFGPGTRLTVL.

The chain has TRBV12-5 and TRBJ2-3; D tentatively reads TRBD1 or TRBD2 (6 bases each). The CDR3 runs 14 residues. The V gene's germline CDR1 is LGHNT and CDR2 FRNRAP. V was clipped by 6 bases and J by 3 bases, with 13 bases between them. CDR3 sequence (DNA): TGTGCTAGTGGCCCGGGGGCGGGGACAGATACGCAGTATTTT. It encodes CASGPGAGTDTQYF.

A few counts support this clone. The chain links TRBV11-2 to TRBJ2-7, with a possible D match to TRBD1 (6 bases). The germline V and J ends were trimmed by 1 base and 4 bases, with 11 bases remaining between them. CDR3 length: 14 residues. Germline CDR1 reads SGHAT; CDR2 reads FQNNGV. The CDR3 region is CASSLGRGPYEQYF. The CDR3 DNA reads TGTGCCAGCAGCTTAGGCAGGGGCCCTTACGAGCAGTACTTC.